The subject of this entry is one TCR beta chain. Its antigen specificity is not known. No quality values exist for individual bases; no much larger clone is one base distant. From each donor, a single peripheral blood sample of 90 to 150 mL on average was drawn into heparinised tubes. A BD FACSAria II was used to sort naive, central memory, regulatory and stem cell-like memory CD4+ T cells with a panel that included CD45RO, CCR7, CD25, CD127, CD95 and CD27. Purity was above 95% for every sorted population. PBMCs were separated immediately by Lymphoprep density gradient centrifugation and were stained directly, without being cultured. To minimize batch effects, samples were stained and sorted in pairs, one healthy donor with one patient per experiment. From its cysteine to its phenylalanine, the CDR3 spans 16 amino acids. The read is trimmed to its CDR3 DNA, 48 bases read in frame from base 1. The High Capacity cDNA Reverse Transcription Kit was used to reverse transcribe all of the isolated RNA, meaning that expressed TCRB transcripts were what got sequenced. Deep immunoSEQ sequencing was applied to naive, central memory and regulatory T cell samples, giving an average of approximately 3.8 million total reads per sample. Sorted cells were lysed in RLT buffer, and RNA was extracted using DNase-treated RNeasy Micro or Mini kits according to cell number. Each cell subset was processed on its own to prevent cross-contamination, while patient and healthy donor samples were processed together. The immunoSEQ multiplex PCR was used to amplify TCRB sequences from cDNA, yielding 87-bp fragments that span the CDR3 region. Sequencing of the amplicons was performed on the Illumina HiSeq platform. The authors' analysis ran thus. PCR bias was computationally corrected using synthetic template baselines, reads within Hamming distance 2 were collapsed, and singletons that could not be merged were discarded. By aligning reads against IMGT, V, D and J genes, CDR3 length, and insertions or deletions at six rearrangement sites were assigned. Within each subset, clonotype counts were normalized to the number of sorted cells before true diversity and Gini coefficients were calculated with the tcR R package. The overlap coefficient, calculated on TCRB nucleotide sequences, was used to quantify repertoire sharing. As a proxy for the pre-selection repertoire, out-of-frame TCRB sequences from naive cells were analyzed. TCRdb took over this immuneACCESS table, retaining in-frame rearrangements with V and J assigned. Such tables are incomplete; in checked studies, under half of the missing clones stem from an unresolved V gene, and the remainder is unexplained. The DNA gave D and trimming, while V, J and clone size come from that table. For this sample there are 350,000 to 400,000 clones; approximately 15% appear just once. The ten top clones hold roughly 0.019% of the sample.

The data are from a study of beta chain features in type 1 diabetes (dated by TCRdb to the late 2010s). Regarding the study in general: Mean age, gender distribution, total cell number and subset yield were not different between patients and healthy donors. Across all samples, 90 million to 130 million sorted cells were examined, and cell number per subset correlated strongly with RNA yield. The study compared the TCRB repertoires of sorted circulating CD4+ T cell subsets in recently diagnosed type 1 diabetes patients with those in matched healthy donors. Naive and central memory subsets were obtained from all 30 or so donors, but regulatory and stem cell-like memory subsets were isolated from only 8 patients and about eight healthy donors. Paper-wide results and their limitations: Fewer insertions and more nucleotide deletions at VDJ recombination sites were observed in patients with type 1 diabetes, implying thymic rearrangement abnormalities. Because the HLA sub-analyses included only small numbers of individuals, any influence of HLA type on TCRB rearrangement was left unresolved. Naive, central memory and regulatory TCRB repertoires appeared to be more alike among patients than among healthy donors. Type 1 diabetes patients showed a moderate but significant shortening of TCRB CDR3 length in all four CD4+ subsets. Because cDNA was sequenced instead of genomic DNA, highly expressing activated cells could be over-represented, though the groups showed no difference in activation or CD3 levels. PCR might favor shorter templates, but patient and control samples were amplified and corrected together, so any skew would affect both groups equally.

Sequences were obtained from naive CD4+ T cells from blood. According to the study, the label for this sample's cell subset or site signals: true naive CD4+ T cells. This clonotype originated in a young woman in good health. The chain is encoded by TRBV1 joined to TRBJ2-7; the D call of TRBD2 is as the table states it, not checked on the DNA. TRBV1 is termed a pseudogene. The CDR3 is CTSSQRWPSGIYEQYF. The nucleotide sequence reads TGCACCAGCAGCCAACGGTGGCCTAGCGGCATCTACGAGCAGTACTTC.